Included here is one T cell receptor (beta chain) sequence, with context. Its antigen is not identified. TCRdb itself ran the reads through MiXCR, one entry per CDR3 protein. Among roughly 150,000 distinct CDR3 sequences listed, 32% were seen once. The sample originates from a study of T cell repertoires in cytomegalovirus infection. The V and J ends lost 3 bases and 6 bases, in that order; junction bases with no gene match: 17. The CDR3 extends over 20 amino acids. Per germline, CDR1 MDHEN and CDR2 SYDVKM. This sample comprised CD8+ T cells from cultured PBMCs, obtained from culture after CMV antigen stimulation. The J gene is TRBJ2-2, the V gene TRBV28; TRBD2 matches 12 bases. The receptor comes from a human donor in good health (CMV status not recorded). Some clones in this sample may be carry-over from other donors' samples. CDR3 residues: CASSFHKPSGGAGAAGELFF. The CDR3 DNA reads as TGTGCCAGCAGTTTCCACAAACCTAGCGGGGGGGCCGGAGCGGCCGGGGAGCTGTTTTTT.